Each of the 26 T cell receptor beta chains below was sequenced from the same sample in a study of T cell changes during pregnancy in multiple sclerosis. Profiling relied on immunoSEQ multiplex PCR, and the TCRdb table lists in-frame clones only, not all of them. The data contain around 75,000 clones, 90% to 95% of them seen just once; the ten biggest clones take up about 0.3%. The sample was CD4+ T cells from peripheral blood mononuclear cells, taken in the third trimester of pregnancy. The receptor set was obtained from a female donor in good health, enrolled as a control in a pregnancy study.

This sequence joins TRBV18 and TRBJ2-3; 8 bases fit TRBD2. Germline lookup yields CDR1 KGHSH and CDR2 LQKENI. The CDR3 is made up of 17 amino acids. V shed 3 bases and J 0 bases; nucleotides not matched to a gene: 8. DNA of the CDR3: TGTGCCAGCTCACCGAAGCGGGGGCCTGTTAGCACAGATACGCAGTATTTT. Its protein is CASSPKRGPVSTDTQYF.

The CDR3 loop reads CASSYRDRDEAFF. CDR3 coding DNA: TGTGCCAGCAGTTACCGCGACAGGGATGAAGCTTTCTTT. V is TRBV6-5 and J is TRBJ1-1, with 7 bases matching TRBD1. CDR1 and CDR2 (germline): MNHEY, SVGAGI. V lost 2 bases, J lost 7 bases, and 4 bases stayed unmatched. The CDR3 is 13 amino acids.

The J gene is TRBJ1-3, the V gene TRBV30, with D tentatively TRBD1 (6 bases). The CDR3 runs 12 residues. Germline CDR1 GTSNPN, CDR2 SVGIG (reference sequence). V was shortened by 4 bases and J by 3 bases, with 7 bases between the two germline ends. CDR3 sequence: CAWTGVGNTIYF. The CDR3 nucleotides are TGTGCCTGGACAGGGGTTGGAAACACCATATATTTT.

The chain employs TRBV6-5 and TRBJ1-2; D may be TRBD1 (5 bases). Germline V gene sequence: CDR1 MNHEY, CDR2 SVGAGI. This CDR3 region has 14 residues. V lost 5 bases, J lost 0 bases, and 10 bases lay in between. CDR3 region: CASSPGQTNYGYTF. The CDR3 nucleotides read TGTGCCAGCAGTCCTGGACAAACTAACTATGGCTACACCTTC.

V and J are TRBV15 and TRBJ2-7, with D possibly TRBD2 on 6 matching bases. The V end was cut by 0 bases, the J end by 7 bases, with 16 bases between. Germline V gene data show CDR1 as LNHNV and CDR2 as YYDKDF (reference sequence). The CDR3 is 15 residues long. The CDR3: CATSRDQAEGREQYF. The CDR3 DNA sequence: TGTGCCACCAGCAGAGATCAGGCGGAGGGAAGGGAGCAGTACTTC.

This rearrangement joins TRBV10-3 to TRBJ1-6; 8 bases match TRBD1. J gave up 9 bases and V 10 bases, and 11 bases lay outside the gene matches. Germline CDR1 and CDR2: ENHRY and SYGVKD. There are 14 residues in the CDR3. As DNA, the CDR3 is TGTGCCACCCGACCGGGACAGGAGGGTTCACCCCTCCACTTT. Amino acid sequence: CATRPGQEGSPLHF.

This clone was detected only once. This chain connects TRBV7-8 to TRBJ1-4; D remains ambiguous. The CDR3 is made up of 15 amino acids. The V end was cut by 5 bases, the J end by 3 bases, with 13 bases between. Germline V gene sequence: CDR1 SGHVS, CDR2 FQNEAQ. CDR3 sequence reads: CASSPREGPNEKLFF. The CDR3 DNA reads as TGTGCCAGCAGCCCCCGGGAGGGTCCTAATGAAAAACTGTTTTTT.

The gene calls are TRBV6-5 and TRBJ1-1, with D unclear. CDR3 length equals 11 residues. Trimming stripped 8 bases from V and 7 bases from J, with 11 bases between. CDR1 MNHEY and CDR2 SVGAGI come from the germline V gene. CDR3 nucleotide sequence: TGTGCCAGCTTCCGTGGAGTTGAAGCTTTCTTT. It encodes CASFRGVEAFF.

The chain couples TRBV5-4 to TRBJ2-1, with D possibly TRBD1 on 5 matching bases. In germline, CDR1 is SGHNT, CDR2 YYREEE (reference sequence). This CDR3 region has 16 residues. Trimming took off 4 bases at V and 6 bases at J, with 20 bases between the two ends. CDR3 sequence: CASSPQVDIVGNEQFF. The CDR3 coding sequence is TGTGCCAGCAGCCCCCAGGTGGACATTGTGGGCAATGAGCAGTTCTTC.

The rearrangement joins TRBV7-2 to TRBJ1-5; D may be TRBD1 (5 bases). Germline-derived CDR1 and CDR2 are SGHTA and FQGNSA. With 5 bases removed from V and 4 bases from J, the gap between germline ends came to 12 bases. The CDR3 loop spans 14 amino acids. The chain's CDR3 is CASSPQTENQPQHF. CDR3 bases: TGTGCCAGCAGCCCTCAGACAGAAAATCAGCCCCAGCATTTT.

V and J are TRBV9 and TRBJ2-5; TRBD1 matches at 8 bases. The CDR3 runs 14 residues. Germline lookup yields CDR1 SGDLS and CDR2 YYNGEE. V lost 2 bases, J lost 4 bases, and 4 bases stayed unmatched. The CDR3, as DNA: TGTGCCAGCAGCGTGTCGACAGGGGCAGAGACCCAGTACTTC. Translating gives CASSVSTGAETQYF.

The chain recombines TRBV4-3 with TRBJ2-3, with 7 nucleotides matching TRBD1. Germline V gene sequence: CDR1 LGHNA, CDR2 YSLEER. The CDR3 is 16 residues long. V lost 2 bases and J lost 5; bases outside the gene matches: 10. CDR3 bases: TGCGCCAGCAGCCAAAATGTCGGGACAGTTCAAGATACGCAGTATTTT. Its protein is CASSQNVGTVQDTQYF.

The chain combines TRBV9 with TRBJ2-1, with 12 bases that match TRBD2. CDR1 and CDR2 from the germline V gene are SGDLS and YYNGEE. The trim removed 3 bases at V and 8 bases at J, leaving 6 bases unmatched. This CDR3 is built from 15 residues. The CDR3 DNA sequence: TGTGCCAGCAGCGAGGCTAGCGGGGGGGCCCATGAGCAGTTCTTC. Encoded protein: CASSEASGGAHEQFF.

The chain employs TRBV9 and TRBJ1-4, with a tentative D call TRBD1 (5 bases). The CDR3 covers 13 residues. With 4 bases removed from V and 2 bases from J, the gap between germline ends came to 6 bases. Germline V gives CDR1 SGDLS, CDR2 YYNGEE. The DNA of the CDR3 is TGTGCCAGCAGCCGGGGGACTAATGAAAAACTGTTTTTT. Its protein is CASSRGTNEKLFF.

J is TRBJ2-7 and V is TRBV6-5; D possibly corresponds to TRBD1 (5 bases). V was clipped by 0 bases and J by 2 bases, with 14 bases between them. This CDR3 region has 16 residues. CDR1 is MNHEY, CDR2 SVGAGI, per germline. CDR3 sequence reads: CASSYSRPDRAYEQYF. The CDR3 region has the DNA TGTGCCAGCAGTTACTCGAGACCAGACAGAGCCTACGAGCAGTACTTC.

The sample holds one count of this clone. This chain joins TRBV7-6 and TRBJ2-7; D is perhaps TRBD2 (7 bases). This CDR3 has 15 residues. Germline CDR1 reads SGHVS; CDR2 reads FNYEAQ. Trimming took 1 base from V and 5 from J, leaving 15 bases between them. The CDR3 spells CASSLGTGGYHEQYF. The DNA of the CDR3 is TGTGCCAGCAGCTTAGGAACGGGGGGCTACCACGAGCAGTACTTC.

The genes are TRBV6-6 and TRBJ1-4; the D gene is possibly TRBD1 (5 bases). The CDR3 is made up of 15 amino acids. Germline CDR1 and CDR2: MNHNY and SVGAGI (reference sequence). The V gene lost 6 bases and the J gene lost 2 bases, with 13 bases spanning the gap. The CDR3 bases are TGTGCCAGCAGCCCTCCTGGGGGGACTAATGAAAAACTGTTTTTT. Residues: CASSPPGGTNEKLFF.

The CDR3 sequence: CASSDRGGFSTDTQYF. The CDR3 DNA reads as TGTGCCAGCAGCGACAGGGGCGGCTTCAGCACAGATACGCAGTATTTT. This rearrangement joins TRBV7-2 to TRBJ2-3; TRBD1 matches 8 bases. Trimming at V came to 5 bases and at J to 0 bases, leaving 7 bases not matched to a gene. Germline assignment: CDR1 SGHTA and CDR2 FQGNSA. The CDR3 spans 16 residues.

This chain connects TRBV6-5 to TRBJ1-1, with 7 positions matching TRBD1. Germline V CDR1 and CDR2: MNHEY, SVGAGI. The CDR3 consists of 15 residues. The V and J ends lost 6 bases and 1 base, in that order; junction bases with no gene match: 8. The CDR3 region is CASSPGTVSNTEAFF. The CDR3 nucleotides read TGTGCCAGCAGCCCCGGGACAGTATCGAACACTGAAGCTTTCTTT.

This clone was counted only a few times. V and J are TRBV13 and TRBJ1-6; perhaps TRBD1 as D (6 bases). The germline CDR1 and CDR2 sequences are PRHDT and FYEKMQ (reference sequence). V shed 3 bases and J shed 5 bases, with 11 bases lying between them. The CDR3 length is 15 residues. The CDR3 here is CASSFRYRDNSPLHF. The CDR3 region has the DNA TGTGCCAGCAGCTTTAGGTACAGGGATAATTCACCCCTCCACTTT.

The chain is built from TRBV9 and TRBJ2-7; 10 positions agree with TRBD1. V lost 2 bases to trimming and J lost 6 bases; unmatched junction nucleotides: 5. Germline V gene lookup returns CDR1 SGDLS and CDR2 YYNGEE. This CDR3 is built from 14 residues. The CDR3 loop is CASSVQTGGGEQYF. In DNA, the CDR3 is TGTGCCAGCAGCGTCCAGACAGGGGGCGGCGAGCAGTACTTC.

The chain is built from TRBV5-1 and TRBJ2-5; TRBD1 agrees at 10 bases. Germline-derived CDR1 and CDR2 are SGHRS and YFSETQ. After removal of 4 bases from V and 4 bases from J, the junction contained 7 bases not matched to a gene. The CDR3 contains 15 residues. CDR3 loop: CASSIGQGVRETQYF. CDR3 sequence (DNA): TGCGCCAGCAGCATTGGACAGGGGGTACGAGAGACCCAGTACTTC.

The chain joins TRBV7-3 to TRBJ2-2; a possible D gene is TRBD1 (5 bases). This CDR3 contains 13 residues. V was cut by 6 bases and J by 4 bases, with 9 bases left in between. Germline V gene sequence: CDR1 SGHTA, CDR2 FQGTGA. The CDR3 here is CASSQGSTGELFF. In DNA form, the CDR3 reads TGTGCCAGCAGTCAGGGAAGCACCGGGGAGCTGTTTTTT.

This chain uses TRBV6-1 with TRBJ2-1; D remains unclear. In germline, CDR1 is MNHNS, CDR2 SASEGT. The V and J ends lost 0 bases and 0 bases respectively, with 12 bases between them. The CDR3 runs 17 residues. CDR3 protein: CASSEAETASSYNEQFF. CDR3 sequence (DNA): TGTGCCAGCAGTGAAGCGGAGACCGCGAGCTCCTACAATGAGCAGTTCTTC.

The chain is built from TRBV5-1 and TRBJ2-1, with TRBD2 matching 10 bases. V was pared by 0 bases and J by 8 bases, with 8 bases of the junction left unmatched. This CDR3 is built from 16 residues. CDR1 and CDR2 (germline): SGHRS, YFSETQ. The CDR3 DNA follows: TGCGCCAGCAGCTTGGGTGGGTCAGCGGGGGGGCATGAGCAGTTCTTC. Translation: CASSLGGSAGGHEQFF.

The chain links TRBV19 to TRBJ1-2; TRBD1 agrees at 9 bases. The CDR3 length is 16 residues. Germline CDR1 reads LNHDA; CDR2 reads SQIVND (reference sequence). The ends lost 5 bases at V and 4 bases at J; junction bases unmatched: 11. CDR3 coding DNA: TGTGCCAGTAGTCCGAGAGGACAGGGGATTGGCTATGGCTACACCTTC. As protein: CASSPRGQGIGYGYTF. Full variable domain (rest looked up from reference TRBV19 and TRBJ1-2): DGGITQSPKYLFRKEGQNVTLSCEQNLNHDAMYWYRQDPGQGLRLIYYSQIVNDFQKGDIAEGYSVSREKKESFPLTVTSAQKNPTAFYLCASSPRGQGIGYGYTFGSGTRLTVV.